This note documents a single T cell receptor (beta chain) sequence. This entry is derived from a study of shared clonotypes between healthy human individuals. TCRdb keeps only in-frame clones here, not all; method: immunoSEQ multiplex PCR. The repertoire holds hundreds of thousands of clones, with roughly 80% as singletons. The origin of this receptor is a woman between 35 and 50 years old in good health. Some clones in this sample may be carry-over from other donors' samples. Sequenced material: PBMCs.

CDR3 nucleotide sequence: TGTGCCAGCAGCGAACGGGACTCCACAGATACGCAGTATTTT. Residues: CASSERDSTDTQYF. The V call is TRBV11-3, the J call TRBJ2-3; tentatively, D is TRBD2 (6 bases). Germline V CDR1 and CDR2: SGHNT, YENEEA. The CDR3 totals 14 residues. The V end was cut by 5 bases, the J end by 2 bases, with 11 bases between.